This T cell receptor (beta chain) was profiled in a study of CD8 T cells in seronegative destructive rheumatoid arthritis (dated by TCRdb to the early 2020s). Regarding the research as a whole: Biological drugs were being received by seven of the eight CND-RA patients at the time of sampling. Rather than undergoing new sequencing, the seropositive RA, seronegative RA and healthy control comparison cohorts were drawn from an earlier published TCRbeta dataset. Researchers compared peripheral CD8+ TCRbeta repertoires from patients with CCP-negative destructive rheumatoid arthritis (CND-RA) against repertoires from newly diagnosed seropositive RA, seronegative RA and healthy controls. Results and caveats for the whole study, not just this receptor: The small size of the CND-RA cohort was acknowledged as a study limitation. Across the 90,000 to 150,000 clonotypes tested, no public clonotype enrichment remained significant after Benjamini-Hochberg correction. Because no diagnostic samples were available, the TCR repertoire differences may partly reflect poor disease control over the years rather than being present at onset. CND-RA repertoires showed more CMV-reactive and fewer influenza A-reactive CD8+ TCRbeta sequences than controls and other RA subtypes. A distinct set of enriched public clonotypes appeared to be carried by CND-RA patients, and this finding was interpreted by the authors as support for a separate disease subset. After adjusting for age, CND-RA patients appeared to have less diverse, more clonal CD8+ TCRbeta repertoires than other RA subtypes.

Concerning this clone itself: The antigen it binds to is not known. No much larger clonotype is one base removed from it; base qualities were not supplied.

Genomic DNA from CD8+ cells was used for TCRbeta sequencing according to the manufacturer's instructions. TCRbeta sequencing used the immunoSEQ assay and was run at a genomics technology centre in Finland. The study's own analysis went as follows. Clonotype tables from the immunoSEQ preprocessing pipeline were converted to VDJtools format, and non-productive clonotypes were removed. Samples below 10,000 reads were excluded and the rest subsampled to 10,000 reads; most of the eight CND-RA samples passed. Shannon-Wiener, Simpson and clonality indices were calculated with the VDJtools CalcDiversityStats function on data subsampled to 10,000 reads. To infer antigen specificity, non-singleton TCRbeta clonotypes were hard-matched against VDJdb, meaning no mismatches were allowed. Clusters with potentially shared antigen targets were formed by grouping CDR3 sequences that differed by one amino acid (Hamming distance 1). Public clonotypes were tested for group enrichment with one-sided Fisher's exact tests after resampling groups to six samples, repeated ten times. TCRdb holds this immuneACCESS table with in-frame rearrangements only. Some clones are missing; in checked studies, unresolved V genes explain under half, and the rest has no known cause. V, J and clone size derive from that table, while D and trimming were established from the DNA sequence. The sample yields roughly 4,100 clones; under 85% were counted once. The leading ten clones occupy about 35% of the sample.

The CND-RA patients tested negative on the clinical CCP2 antibody test, and joint destruction in these patients kept progressing despite active therapy. Every CND-RA patient had failed conventional anti-rheumatic therapy and showed typical joint destruction in the wrists and ankles. Sampling of CND-RA patients was performed not at diagnosis but after long disease histories, which spanned decades in several cases. About 50 millilitres of EDTA-anticoagulated peripheral blood were collected from each patient. Peripheral blood mononuclear cells were isolated by Ficoll-Paque PLUS density gradient separation. AutoMACS magnetic bead positive selection was used to isolate CD8+ cells from fresh or cryopreserved PBMCs, and purity was verified by flow cytometry. Nucleospin Tissue or Tissue XS kits were used for genomic DNA extraction, and quantification was performed on a Qubit 2.0 fluorometer. The CDR1 and CDR2 encoded by the germline V gene are SGDLS and YYNGEE. Trimmed from V: 5 bases; trimmed from J: 4 bases; junction bases lacking a gene match: 5. The CDR3 holds 14 amino acids from the cysteine to the phenylalanine. Only the CDR3 portion is preserved as DNA: 42 bases, with reading frame beginning at the first base.

Material: CD8+ T cells from blood. The origin of this receptor is a woman in her fifties or sixties with seronegative destructive rheumatoid arthritis. This receptor chain uses TRBV9 and TRBJ2-3, with 9 bases aligning to TRBD2. CDR3 protein: CASSAGGGPDTQYF. The DNA sequence follows: TGTGCCAGCAGTGCGGGAGGGGGCCCAGATACGCAGTATTTT.